Sequencing of this TCR beta chain was carried out in a study of vaccination effects on CD4 cells after COVID-19 (dated by TCRdb to 2022 to 2024). About the full investigation: Post-vaccine samples across the study were collected a median of 72 days after the second dose, with a range of 14 to 241. Altogether, around 9 COVID-19 convalescent patients and a few SARS-CoV-2-naive healthy vaccine recipients made up the full study. The study compared SARS-CoV-2 spike-specific CD4+ TCR repertoires before and after mRNA vaccination in COVID-19 convalescent patients and infection-naive vaccine recipients. The Oncomine TCR Beta short-read assay on an Illumina iSeq 100 was used to sequence cultures from other donors in the study.

In the ViraFEST assay, PBMC were stimulated with viral peptide pools, and TCR sequencing was then used to find antigen-specific CD4+ T cell clonotypes based on their expansion. After approximately 11 days of culture, CD4+ T cells were isolated with the EasySep CD4+ T cell isolation kit. Participants received two doses of either the BNT162b2 or the mRNA-1273 mRNA SARS-CoV-2 vaccine. Healthy vaccine recipients had no prior SARS-CoV-2 infection, confirmed by negative nucleocapsid antibodies before and after vaccination. Some 2 million PBMC per well were cultured with 10 ug/ml peptides in IMDM containing around 4.6% human AB serum, 8.5 to 10 IU/ml IL-2 and gentamicin. Half of the culture medium was replaced with fresh IL-2-containing medium on days 3 and 7. Each peptide stimulation condition was cultured in triplicate wells unless otherwise noted. PBMC were separated from whole blood using Ficoll-Paque Plus gradient centrifugation and were then either cryopreserved at -140C or used fresh. Overlapping peptide pools spanned the spike proteins of SARS-CoV-2 and the common cold coronaviruses HCoV-NL63, HCoV-OC43 and HCoV-229E. The QIAamp micro DNA kit was used to extract genomic DNA from the cultured CD4+ T cells.

What the research found in general, with its limitations: The study was limited by a small number of convalescent patients, and early post-infection timepoints were lacking. In healthy vaccine recipients, vaccine-induced clones were almost all SARS-CoV-2 mono-reactive, with only 1 of 255 being cross-reactive with common cold coronaviruses. Marked clonal contraction was observed in both infection-induced and vaccine-induced clones at late post-vaccination timepoints, consistent with waning T cell responses.

Comment on this clone: Its recognized antigen is unknown. Base qualities are not provided; no much larger clone lies one nucleotide away.

Looking up the germline V gene (reference sequence) yields CDR1 SGHKS and CDR2 YYEKEE. The CDR3 covers 15 residues, taking in both the cysteine and the phenylalanine. Only the CDR3 part of the read is kept: 45 bases, read in frame from the first base. V drops 4 bases and J drops 1 base, leaving 14 bases in between. The library was produced with the immunoSEQ multiplex PCR assay. DNA from the CD4+ T cells that had been cultured and isolated underwent TCR beta CDR3 sequencing. For the original study's pipeline: Non-productive TCR sequences were removed and reads were trimmed to the CDR3 region, keeping CDR3s of at least 7 amino acids. The MANAFEST web app was used to identify antigen-specific clonotypes by comparing expansion in peptide wells with expansion in reference cultures. To be called positive, a clone needed expansion at FDR<0.05 compared with the reference and with all other wells, an odds ratio greater than 5, and a frequency greater than 0.1% in two replicate wells. A clonotype was called cross-reactive if it was significantly expanded both in SARS-CoV-2 spike wells and in at least one common cold coronavirus spike condition. Levenshtein distance calculated with the stringdist R package was used to assess CDR3 similarity, and unrooted trees were constructed with ape in R 3.6.1. The immuneACCESS repertoire file appears here via TCRdb, limited to in-frame rearrangements. These files lack a portion of the clones; in checked studies, under half of the deficit traces to unresolved V genes, and the cause of the others is not known. V, J and clone size were drawn from that table, and D and trimming were deduced from the DNA. This sample gives under 50,000 clones in total; around four fifths of them show up just once. Of the sample, less than 2% falls within the top ten clones.

The rearrangement joined TRBV5-5 to TRBJ1-1, with TRBD1 as a weak D call on 6 bases. The clonotype originates from a human donor who received a COVID-19 vaccine. Some clones in this sample may be carry-over from other donors' samples. Specimen: CD4+ T cells from PBMCs cultured with HCoV-NL63 spike peptides, collected after COVID-19 vaccination. The cell subset or site tag for this specimen amounts to: HCoV-NL63 spike overlapping peptide pool stimulation. The bases read TGTGCCAGCAGCCCACCCGGGACAAAGAACACTGAAGCTTTCTTT. It codes for CASSPPGTKNTEAFF.